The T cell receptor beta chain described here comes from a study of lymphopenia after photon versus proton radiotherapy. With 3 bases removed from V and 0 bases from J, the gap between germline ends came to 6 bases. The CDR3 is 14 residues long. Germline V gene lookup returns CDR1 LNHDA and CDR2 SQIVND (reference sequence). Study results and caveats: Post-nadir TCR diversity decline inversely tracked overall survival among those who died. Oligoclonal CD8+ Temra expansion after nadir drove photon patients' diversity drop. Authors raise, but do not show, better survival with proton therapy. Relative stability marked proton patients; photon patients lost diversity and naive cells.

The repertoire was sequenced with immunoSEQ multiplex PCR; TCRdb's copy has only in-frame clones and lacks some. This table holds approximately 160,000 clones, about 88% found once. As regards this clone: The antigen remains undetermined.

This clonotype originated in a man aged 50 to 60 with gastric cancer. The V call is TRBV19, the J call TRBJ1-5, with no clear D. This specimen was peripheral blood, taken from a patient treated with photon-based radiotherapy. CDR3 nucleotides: TGTGCCAGTAGTATCGGTTATAGCAATCAGCCCCAGCATTTT. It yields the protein CASSIGYSNQPQHF.